This T cell receptor beta chain derives from a study of beta chain features in type 1 diabetes (dated by TCRdb to 2016 to 2018). About the full investigation: Mean age, gender distribution, total cell number and subset yield did not differ between patients and healthy donors. The study compared the TCRB repertoires of sorted circulating CD4+ T cell subsets in recently diagnosed type 1 diabetes patients with those in matched healthy donors. Naive and central memory subsets were obtained from all 28 donors, but regulatory and stem cell-like memory subsets were isolated from only 8 patients and roughly eight healthy donors. A total of around 100 million sorted cells were examined across all samples, and RNA yield correlated strongly with the number of cells per subset. Beyond this particular receptor, the publication reports: At VDJ recombination sites, type 1 diabetes patients had fewer insertions and more deleted nucleotides, which implies abnormalities in thymic rearrangement. Type 1 diabetes patients showed a moderate but significant shortening of TCRB CDR3 length in all four CD4+ subsets. Naive, central memory and regulatory TCRB repertoires appeared to be more similar among patients than among healthy donors. HLA sub-analyses involved small numbers of individuals, so any influence of HLA type on TCRB rearrangement remained unresolved. Shorter templates might be favored by PCR, yet because patient and control samples were amplified and corrected together, any such skew would affect both groups equally. Because cDNA rather than genomic DNA was sequenced, highly expressing activated cells could have been over-represented, although no difference in activation and CD3 levels was found between groups.

There are 16 amino acids in the CDR3, from cysteine to phenylalanine inclusive. Of the read, only the CDR3 DNA is kept; its 48 bases are in frame from base 1. V and J lose 0 bases and 6 bases, and a span of 15 bases separates them. Reading the germline V gene gives CDR1 LGHNA and CDR2 YNFKEQ. This clone was picked up a small number of times. Its antigen is still unknown. It has no much larger one-base neighbor in the sample; base qualities were not kept. Each donor gave one peripheral blood draw, roughly 0.12 L on average, collected into heparinised tubes. Naive, central memory, regulatory and stem cell-like memory CD4+ T cells were sorted on a BD FACSAria II using a panel including CD45RO, CCR7, CD25, CD127, CD95 and CD27. Every sorted population had a purity above 95%. PBMCs were isolated right away by Lymphoprep density gradient centrifugation and were stained directly, without culture. So that batch effects would be minimized, each experiment stained and sorted samples in pairs, pairing one healthy donor with one patient.

The entire isolated RNA was reverse transcribed using the High Capacity cDNA Reverse Transcription Kit, and thus expressed TCRB transcripts were sequenced. Deep immunoSEQ sequencing was performed on naive, central memory and regulatory T cell samples, with an average of roughly 3.6 million total reads per sample. Sorted cells were lysed in RLT buffer, and RNA was extracted using DNase-treated RNeasy Micro or Mini kits according to cell number. To prevent cross-contamination, each cell subset was processed individually, whereas patient and healthy donor samples were processed jointly. The immunoSEQ multiplex PCR was used to amplify TCRB sequences from cDNA, generating 87-bp fragments that spanned the CDR3 region. Sequencing of the amplicons was done on the Illumina HiSeq platform. The authors' analysis ran thus. PCR bias was computationally corrected using synthetic template baselines, reads within Hamming distance 2 were collapsed, and singletons that could not be merged were discarded. Reads were aligned against IMGT so that V, D and J genes, CDR3 length and insertions or deletions at six rearrangement sites could be assigned. Clonotype counts were normalized to sorted cell number within each subset before computing true diversity and Gini coefficients with the tcR R package. The overlap coefficient, calculated on TCRB nucleotide sequences, was used to quantify repertoire sharing. Out-of-frame TCRB sequences from naive cells were analyzed as a proxy for the pre-selection repertoire. As stored in TCRdb, this immuneACCESS dataset retains in-frame rearrangements with V and J assigned. A fraction of the clones does not appear; measured against another copy, unresolved V genes explain less than half of the discrepancy, and the remainder lacks a known reason. The V and J calls and clone size come from that table; D and trimming were worked out from the DNA. This sample is represented by 140,000 or so clones; roughly a tenth of them were singletons. The ten largest clones take up under 1.5% of the sample.

The rearranged chain carries TRBV4-2 and TRBJ1-5; tentative D gene TRBD1, with 5 bases matching. Sequencing used naive CD4+ T cells from blood. Explained via the paper, the cell subset or site label denotes: true naive CD4+ T cells. The receptor's source is a man between 18 and 29 years old in good health. The DNA sequence follows: TGTGCCAGCAGCCAAGATCCAGGGAACGGGGGTCAGCCCCAGCATTTT. Translated, it gives CASSQDPGNGGQPQHF.